This T cell receptor beta chain emerged from a study of graft-versus-host responses after intestinal transplantation. Looking at the study overall: Recipients were given multivisceral, liver-intestinal, or isolated intestinal transplants. Study-wide results and limits: Clonal ratios of graft-versus-host to host-versus-graft in allografts were high for patients exhibiting graft-donor T cell macrochimerism.

Details on this clone: Its antigen is still unknown.

The repertoire was sequenced with immunoSEQ multiplex PCR; TCRdb's copy has only in-frame clones and lacks some. The sample consists of around 23,000 clones, approximately 85% of them appearing once. The TCR sequence derives from a human patient who received an intestinal transplant, so some T cells may come from the graft donor. The sequencing used PBMCs, collected roughly 69 weeks after intestinal transplant.

CDR3 loop: CASRTGTGIYEQYF. DNA for the CDR3: TGTGCCAGTAGAACCGGGACAGGGATTTACGAGCAGTACTTC. The V gene is TRBV19, the J gene TRBJ2-7, with 9 bases matching TRBD1. V shed 6 bases and J 4 bases; nucleotides not matched to a gene: 7. Germline V CDR1 and CDR2: LNHDA, SQIVND (reference sequence). This CDR3 spans 14 amino acids. Variable domain in full (rest from reference TRBV19 and TRBJ2-7): DGGITQSPKYLFRKEGQNVTLSCEQNLNHDAMYWYRQDPGQGLRLIYYSQIVNDFQKGDIAEGYSVSREKKESFPLTVTSAQKNPTAFYLCASRTGTGIYEQYFGPGTRLTVT.